These 26 T cell receptor beta chains came from one sample sequenced in a study of shared clonotypes between healthy human individuals. Profiling relied on immunoSEQ multiplex PCR, and the TCRdb table lists in-frame clones only, not all of them. The data contain 450,000 to 500,000 clones, 70% to 80% of them singletons. The sequenced sample was PBMCs. The origin of the receptors is a woman aged 40 to 50 in good health. Some clones in this sample may be carry-over from other donors' samples.

The chain joins TRBV5-6 to TRBJ2-7; D possibly corresponds to TRBD1 (5 bases). In germline, CDR1 is SGHDT, CDR2 YYEEEE. The CDR3 spans 13 residues. Trimming left V 3 bases short and J 10 bases short, with 17 bases between. CDR3 bases: TGTGCCAGCAGCTGGGATCGACAAGGGGAACAGTACTTC. It codes for CASSWDRQGEQYF. Complete variable domain (other parts from reference TRBV5-6 and TRBJ2-7): DAGVTQSPTHLIKTRGQQVTLRCSPKSGHDTVSWYQQALGQGPQFIFQYYEEEERQRGNFPDRFSGHQFPNYSSELNVNALLLGDSALYLCASSWDRQGEQYFGPGTRLTVT.

The rearrangement uses TRBV2 and TRBJ1-5; a weak D match, TRBD1 (6 bases). CDR3 length equals 16 residues. Germline CDR1 reads SNHLY; CDR2 reads FYNNEI. Between the trimmed V and J ends, which lost 9 bases and 5 bases, there was a span of 23 bases. In DNA, the CDR3 is TGTGCCAGTGACCGGGACACAAACTTTTTCTATCAGCCCCAGCATTTT. This codes for CASDRDTNFFYQPQHF.

The rearrangement links TRBV14 to TRBJ2-3; no clear D. Germline V gene sequence: CDR1 SGHDN, CDR2 FVKESK. V lost 1 base, J lost 4 bases, and 9 bases lay in between. The CDR3 runs to 14 residues. The DNA for the CDR3 is TGTGCCAGCAGCCAAGGGCCAGCATCAGATACGCAGTATTTT. Translated, it gives CASSQGPASDTQYF. The whole variable domain, remainder taken from reference TRBV14 and TRBJ2-3, is EAGVTQFPSHSVIEKGQTVTLRCDPISGHDNLYWYRRVMGKEIKFLLHFVKESKQDESGMPNNRFLAERTGGTYSTLKVQPAELEDSGVYFCASSQGPASDTQYFGPGTRLTVL.

The chain couples TRBV4-1 to TRBJ2-2, with TRBD2 matching 11 bases. The germline V gene has CDR1 MGHRA and CDR2 YSYEKL. The CDR3 has 14 residues. V lost 6 bases, J lost 5 bases, and 2 bases stayed unmatched. CDR3 DNA sequence: TGCGCCAGCAGTACTAGCGGGAGAACCGGGGAGCTGTTTTTT. It specifies CASSTSGRTGELFF.

The rearrangement joins TRBV30 to TRBJ2-2; maybe TRBD1 (6 bases). Germline V lookup: CDR1 GTSNPN, CDR2 SVGIG (reference sequence). The CDR3 is 14 residues long. Trimming pared 3 bases from V and 4 bases from J, leaving 12 bases between. The CDR3 coding sequence is TGTGCCTGGAGGCGAGGACAGAGCACCGGGGAGCTGTTTTTT. Translated: CAWRRGQSTGELFF.

Concerning this clone: It is likely a read error, because the conserved phenylalanine at the end of the CDR3 is missing. The DNA is left out, because the CDR3 cannot be placed on it with certainty; the CDR3 is given as TCRdb lists it. The V gene is TRBV2, the J gene TRBJ2-7; the D call in the table, TRBD1, was not verified against the DNA. Germline V gene lookup returns CDR1 SNHLY and CDR2 FYNNEI. With termini counted, the CDR3 has 16 amino acids. This CDR3 is CASSSRRDRGSYEQCY.

The rearrangement links TRBV29-1 to TRBJ2-3; D is ambiguous. This CDR3 is 14 amino acids long. The germline V gene encodes CDR1 SQVTM and CDR2 ANQGSEA. V lost 1 base to trimming and J lost 3 bases, with 11 bases between them. The CDR3 loop reads CSVEGFLTTDTQYF. DNA for the CDR3: TGCAGCGTTGAAGGGTTTTTGACTACAGATACGCAGTATTTT.

The V call is TRBV28, the J call TRBJ1-2, with 8 positions matching TRBD1. Per germline, CDR1 MDHEN and CDR2 SYDVKM. With 6 bases clipped from V and 8 bases from J, the junction kept 14 bases outside the gene matches. The CDR3 sequence is 15 residues long. The CDR3 sequence: CASRTDRGPLGGYTF. In DNA form, the CDR3 reads TGTGCCAGCAGAACAGACAGGGGACCCTTGGGAGGCTACACCTTC.

This clone turned up a few times. The gene calls are TRBV28 and TRBJ1-5; 8 bases line up with TRBD1. The trim removed 4 bases at V and 5 bases at J, leaving 7 bases unmatched. The CDR3 has 15 residues. The germline CDR1 and CDR2 sequences are MDHEN and SYDVKM. The CDR3 bases are TGTGCCAGCAGTTCCGGACAGGGTAGGGATCAGCCCCAGCATTTT. Translation gives CASSSGQGRDQPQHF.

V gene TRBV7-3 combines with J gene TRBJ2-5; TRBD2 aligns across 8 bases. The CDR3 sequence is 15 residues long. Germline V gene sequence: CDR1 SGHTA, CDR2 FQGTGA. V was pared by 1 base and J by 4 bases, with 5 bases of the junction left unmatched. The CDR3 sequence: CASSLRAGVRETQYF. CDR3 nucleotide sequence: TGTGCCAGCAGCTTAAGAGCGGGAGTTCGAGAGACCCAGTACTTC.

This clone was seen more than once but under ten times. The chain employs TRBV6-1 and TRBJ1-2, with D unclear. The V end was cut by 0 bases, the J end by 3 bases, with 5 bases between. The CDR3 has 13 amino acids. Germline V gene sequence: CDR1 MNHNS, CDR2 SASEGT. The CDR3 DNA sequence: TGTGCCAGCAGTGAAGCCCTGTACTATGGCTACACCTTC. Its translation: CASSEALYYGYTF.

The CDR3 loop is CSARGHEKLFF. CDR3 sequence (DNA): TGCAGTGCTAGAGGACATGAAAAACTGTTTTTT. This chain links TRBV20-1 with TRBJ1-4; D uncertain. Germline-derived CDR1 and CDR2 are DFQATT and SNEGSKA (reference sequence). The CDR3 has 11 amino acids. V was clipped by 1 base and J by 6 bases, with 3 bases between them.

The V and J genes are TRBV6-4 and TRBJ2-1, with D possibly TRBD1 on 6 matching bases. The germline V and J ends were trimmed by 5 bases and 0 bases, with 11 bases remaining between them. CDR1 and CDR2 (germline): MRHNA, SNTAGT. The CDR3 sequence is 15 residues long. The CDR3 sequence: CASSTDRNSYNEQFF. CDR3 nucleotides: TGTGCCAGCAGTACGGACAGAAACTCCTACAATGAGCAGTTCTTC.

The rearrangement joins TRBV2 to TRBJ2-1; 10 bases fit TRBD2. V was pared by 4 bases and J by 4 bases, with 10 bases of the junction left unmatched. CDR3 size: 17 residues. CDR1 SNHLY and CDR2 FYNNEI come from the germline V gene. CDR3 residues: CASSGSRTSGKYNEQFF. The CDR3 nucleotides are TGTGCCAGCAGTGGCTCACGGACTAGCGGAAAATACAATGAGCAGTTCTTC.

The CDR3 DNA reads TGTGCCAGCAGCTTGAACCGGGACACTACCGGGGAGCTGTTTTTT. Its protein is CASSLNRDTTGELFF. This rearrangement joins TRBV7-7 to TRBJ2-2; D is perhaps TRBD1 (6 bases). V was pared by 3 bases and J by 5 bases, with 13 bases between. CDR3 length: 15 amino acids. Per the germline V gene, CDR1 is SSHAT and CDR2 is FNYEAQ (reference sequence).

This clone was seen more than once but under ten times. V is TRBV4-1 and J is TRBJ2-1, with D unresolved. Trimming removed 3 bases from V and 6 bases from J, with 9 bases in between. Germline assignment: CDR1 MGHRA and CDR2 YSYEKL. The CDR3 has 13 residues. The CDR3 DNA follows: TGCGCCAGCAGCCAGATATGGGTCAATGAGCAGTTCTTC. Translation: CASSQIWVNEQFF.

The chain employs TRBV10-3 and TRBJ2-1; 8 bases map to TRBD2. Germline CDR1 is ENHRY and CDR2 is SYGVKD. The trim removed 4 bases at V and 0 bases at J, leaving 2 bases unmatched. The CDR3 extends over 15 amino acids. CDR3 DNA sequence: TGTGCCATCAGTGGGACTAGCCGCTCCTACAATGAGCAGTTCTTC. Translated: CAISGTSRSYNEQFF.

This chain links TRBV19 with TRBJ1-5; TRBD1 is a possible D gene (5 bases). Looked up from germline, CDR1 is LNHDA and CDR2 is SQIVND (reference sequence). Between the trimmed V and J ends, which lost 5 bases and 2 bases, there was a span of 10 bases. The CDR3 runs to 14 residues. The CDR3 bases are TGTGCCAGTAGTTCAGGGTGGCGCAATCAGCCCCAGCATTTT. As protein: CASSSGWRNQPQHF.

The V call is TRBV7-9, the J call TRBJ1-1; no clear D. CDR1 SEHNR and CDR2 FQNEAQ come from the germline V gene (reference sequence). This CDR3 region has 11 residues. Trimming removed 5 bases at V and 11 bases at J, with 12 bases between. CDR3: CASSPGFDAFF. As DNA, the CDR3 is TGTGCCAGCAGCCCAGGTTTCGATGCTTTCTTT.

The J gene is TRBJ2-4, the V gene TRBV5-4; 7 bases are shared with TRBD2. Germline CDR1 and CDR2: SGHNT and YYREEE (reference sequence). This CDR3 has 15 residues. Losses at the gene ends were 4 bases for V and 5 bases for J; bases not matched to a gene: 9. The CDR3 loop reads CASSAPGRGENIQYF. CDR3 DNA: TGTGCCAGCAGCGCCCCGGGCCGGGGGGAAAACATTCAGTACTTC.

CDR3 sequence (DNA): TGCGCCAGCAGTGGGGACAGGGGGTTTTACAATGAGCAGTTCTTC. It encodes CASSGDRGFYNEQFF. V and J are TRBV10-2 and TRBJ2-1; 11 nucleotides align to TRBD1. The CDR3 sequence is 15 residues long. Germline assignment: CDR1 WSHSY and CDR2 SAAADI. Trimming at V came to 4 bases and at J to 4 bases, leaving 3 bases not matched to a gene.

V and J are TRBV5-1 and TRBJ2-7, with 7 bases fitting TRBD2. With V trimmed by 0 bases and J by 0 bases, 6 bases remained unmatched. This CDR3 region has 16 residues. Germline CDR1 reads SGHRS; CDR2 reads YFSETQ. Written as DNA, the CDR3 is TGCGCCAGCAGCTTGGGCCTAGCGGACTCCTCCTACGAGCAGTACTTC. Translated: CASSLGLADSSYEQYF.

The genes are TRBV10-3 and TRBJ2-5; TRBD1 or TRBD2 may be the D gene (5 bases each). The CDR3 has 13 amino acids. The germline V and J ends were trimmed by 4 bases and 1 base, with 7 bases remaining between them. The germline V gene encodes CDR1 ENHRY and CDR2 SYGVKD. The CDR3 DNA follows: TGTGCCATCAGTGGGGACGGCCAAGAGACCCAGTACTTC. This encodes CAISGDGQETQYF.

Note on this clone: This sample also contains other DNA sequences that code for the same CDR3. This sequence joins TRBV18 and TRBJ1-1, with 7 bases identical to TRBD1. This CDR3 comprises 15 residues. V trimming: 3 bases; J trimming: 1 base; junction bases outside the gene matches: 5. Per germline, CDR1 KGHSH and CDR2 LQKENI. The CDR3 loop reads CASSPRQGQNTEAFF. CDR3 sequence (DNA): TGTGCCAGCTCACCTCGACAGGGACAGAACACTGAAGCTTTCTTT. The full variable domain, in which reference TRBV18 and TRBJ1-1 provide the parts outside the CDR3, is NAGVMQNPRHLVRRRGQEARLRCSPMKGHSHVYWYRQLPEEGLKFMVYLQKENIIDESGMPKERFSAEFPKEGPSILRIQQVVRGDSAAYFCASSPRQGQNTEAFFGQGTRLTVV.

The V and J genes are TRBV18 and TRBJ2-1; 12 bases map to TRBD2. The CDR3 is 16 residues long. The trim removed 3 bases at V and 3 bases at J, leaving 3 bases unmatched. Germline V gene sequence: CDR1 KGHSH, CDR2 LQKENI. CDR3 nucleotides: TGTGCCAGCTCACCTCGACTAGCGGGAGACTACAATGAGCAGTTCTTC. It is translated as CASSPRLAGDYNEQFF.

In its sample, this clone was seen many times. The gene calls are TRBV6-1 and TRBJ2-7; 7 nucleotides match TRBD2. Trimming removed 1 base from V and 3 bases from J; junction bases left unmatched: 0. This CDR3 has 13 residues. The V gene's germline CDR1 is MNHNS and CDR2 SASEGT. CDR3 sequence reads: CASSEGDYYEQYF. The CDR3 nucleotides are TGTGCCAGCAGTGAAGGGGACTACTACGAGCAGTACTTC.